This TCR beta chain was observed in a study of blood T cell repertoires in COVID-19. Method: immunoSEQ multiplex PCR; TCRdb's copy keeps in-frame clones and lacks some. The sample records about 170,000 clones, 88% being singletons. This CDR3 spans 16 amino acids. Germline V lookup: CDR1 ENHRY, CDR2 SYGVKD. With 2 bases clipped from V and 7 bases from J, the junction kept 7 bases outside the gene matches. Sequencing used peripheral blood. J is TRBJ2-4 and V is TRBV10-3; 11 nucleotides align to TRBD1. The sequence came from a man in his forties or fifties who had recovered from COVID-19. In nucleotides, the CDR3 is TGTGCCATCAGTGAGGTGGGGACAGGGGGTTTGAACATTCAGTACTTC. Its protein is CAISEVGTGGLNIQYF.